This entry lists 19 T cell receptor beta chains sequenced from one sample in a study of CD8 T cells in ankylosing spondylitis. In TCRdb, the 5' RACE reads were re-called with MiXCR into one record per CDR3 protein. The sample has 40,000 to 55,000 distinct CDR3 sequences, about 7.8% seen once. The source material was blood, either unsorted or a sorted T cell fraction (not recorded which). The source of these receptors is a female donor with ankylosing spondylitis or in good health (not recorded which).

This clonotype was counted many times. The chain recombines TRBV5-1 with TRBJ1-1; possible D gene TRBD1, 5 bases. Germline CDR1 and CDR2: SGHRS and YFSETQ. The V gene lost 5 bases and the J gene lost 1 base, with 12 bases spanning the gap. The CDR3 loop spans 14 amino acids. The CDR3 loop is CASSYGQGNTEAFF. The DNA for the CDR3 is TGCGCCAGCAGTTACGGGCAGGGGAACACTGAAGCTTTCTTT.

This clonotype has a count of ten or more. The CDR3 loop is CSATRDSGYTF. The CDR3 nucleotides read TGCAGTGCCACCCGGGACAGCGGCTACACCTTC. The chain uses TRBV20-1 and TRBJ1-2, with 7 bases matching TRBD1. CDR1 and CDR2 from the germline V gene are DFQATT and SNEGSKA (reference sequence). CDR3 length: 11 residues. V shed 6 bases, J shed 8 bases, and the junction held 6 bases outside the gene matches.

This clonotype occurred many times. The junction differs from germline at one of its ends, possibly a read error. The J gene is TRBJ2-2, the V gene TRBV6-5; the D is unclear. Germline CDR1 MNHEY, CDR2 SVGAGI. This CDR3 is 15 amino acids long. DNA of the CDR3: TGTGCCAGCAGTTACGAAATCCAGAACGCCGGGGAGCTGTTTTTT. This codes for CASSYEIQNAGELFF.

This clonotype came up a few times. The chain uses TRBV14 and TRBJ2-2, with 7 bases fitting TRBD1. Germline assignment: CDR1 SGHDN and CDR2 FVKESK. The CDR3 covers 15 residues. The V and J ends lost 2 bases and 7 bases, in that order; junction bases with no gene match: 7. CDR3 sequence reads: CASSQKTGMGGELFF. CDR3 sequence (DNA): TGTGCCAGCAGCCAAAAGACAGGGATGGGCGGGGAGCTGTTTTTT.

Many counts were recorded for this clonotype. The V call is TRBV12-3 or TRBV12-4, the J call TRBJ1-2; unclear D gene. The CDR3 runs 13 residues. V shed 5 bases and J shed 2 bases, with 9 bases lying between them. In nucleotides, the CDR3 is TGTGCCAGCAGTCCCGACGTGAACTATGGCTACACCTTC. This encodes CASSPDVNYGYTF.

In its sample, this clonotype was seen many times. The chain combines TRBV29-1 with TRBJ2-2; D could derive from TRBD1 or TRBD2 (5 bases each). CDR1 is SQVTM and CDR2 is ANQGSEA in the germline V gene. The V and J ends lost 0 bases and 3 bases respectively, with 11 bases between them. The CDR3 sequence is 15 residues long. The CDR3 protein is CSVEDPGRDTGELFF. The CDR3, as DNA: TGCAGCGTTGAAGATCCGGGACGGGACACCGGGGAGCTGTTTTTT.

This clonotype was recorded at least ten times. The CDR3 protein is CASSFGQGGDEQYV. The CDR3 DNA reads as TGTGCCAGCAGCTTCGGACAGGGCGGTGACGAGCAGTACGTC. The chain recombines TRBV5-5 with TRBJ2-7, with 8 bases lining up with TRBD1. The CDR3 is 14 residues long. Germline-derived CDR1 and CDR2 are SGHKS and YYEKEE (reference sequence). With V trimmed by 2 bases and J by 5 bases, 6 bases remained unmatched.

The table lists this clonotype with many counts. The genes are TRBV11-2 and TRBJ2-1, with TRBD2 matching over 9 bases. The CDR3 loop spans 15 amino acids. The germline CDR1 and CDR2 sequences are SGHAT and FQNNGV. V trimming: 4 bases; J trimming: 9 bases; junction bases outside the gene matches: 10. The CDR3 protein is CASSYSSGVRGEQFF. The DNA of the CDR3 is TGTGCCAGCAGCTACTCTAGCGGGGTGCGGGGTGAGCAGTTCTTC.

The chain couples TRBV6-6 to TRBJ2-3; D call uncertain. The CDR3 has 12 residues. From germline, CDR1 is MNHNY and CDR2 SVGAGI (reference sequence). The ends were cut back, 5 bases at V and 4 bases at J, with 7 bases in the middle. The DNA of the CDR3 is TGTGCCAGCAGTCCCACCCCAGATACGCAGTATTTT. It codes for CASSPTPDTQYF.

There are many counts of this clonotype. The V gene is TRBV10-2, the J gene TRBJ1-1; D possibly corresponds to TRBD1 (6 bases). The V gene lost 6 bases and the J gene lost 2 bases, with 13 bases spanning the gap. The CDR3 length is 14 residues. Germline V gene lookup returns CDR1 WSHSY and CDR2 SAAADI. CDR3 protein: CASSRVGGNTEAFF. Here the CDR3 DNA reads TGCGCCAGCAGCAGGGTGGGGGGCAACACTGAAGCTTTCTTT.

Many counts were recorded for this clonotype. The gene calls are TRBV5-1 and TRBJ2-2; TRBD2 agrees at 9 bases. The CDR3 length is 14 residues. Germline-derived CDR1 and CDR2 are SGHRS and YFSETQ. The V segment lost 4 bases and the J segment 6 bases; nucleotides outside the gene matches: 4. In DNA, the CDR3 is TGCGCCAGCAGCGCTCCTAGCGGGGCCGGGGAGCTGTTTTTT. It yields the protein CASSAPSGAGELFF. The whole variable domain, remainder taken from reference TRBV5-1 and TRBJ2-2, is KAGVTQTPRYLIKTRGQQVTLSCSPISGHRSVSWYQQTPGQGLQFLFEYFSETQRNKGNFPGRFSGRQFSNSRSEMNVSTLELGDSALYLCASSAPSGAGELFFGEGSRLTVL.

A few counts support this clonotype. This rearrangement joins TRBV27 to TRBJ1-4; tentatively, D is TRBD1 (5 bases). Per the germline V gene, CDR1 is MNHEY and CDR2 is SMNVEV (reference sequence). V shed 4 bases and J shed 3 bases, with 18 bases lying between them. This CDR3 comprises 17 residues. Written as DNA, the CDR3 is TGTGCCAGCAGTTCCCTGACGACTACAGGATCTAATGAAAAACTGTTTTTT. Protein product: CASSSLTTTGSNEKLFF.

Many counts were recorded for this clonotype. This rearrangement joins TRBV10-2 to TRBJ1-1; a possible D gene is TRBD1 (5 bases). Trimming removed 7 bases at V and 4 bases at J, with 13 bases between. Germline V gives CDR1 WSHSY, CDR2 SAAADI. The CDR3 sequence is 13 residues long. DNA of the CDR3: TGCGCCAGCATGGGGGGGATGTTCACTGAAGCTTTCTTT. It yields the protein CASMGGMFTEAFF.

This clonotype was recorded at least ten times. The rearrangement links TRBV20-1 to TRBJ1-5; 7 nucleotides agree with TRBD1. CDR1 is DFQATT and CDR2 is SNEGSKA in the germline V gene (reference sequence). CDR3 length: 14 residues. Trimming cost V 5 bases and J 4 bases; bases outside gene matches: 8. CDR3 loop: CSARTAGGNQPQHF. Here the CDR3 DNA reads TGCAGTGCTCGAACCGCAGGGGGTAATCAGCCCCAGCATTTT.

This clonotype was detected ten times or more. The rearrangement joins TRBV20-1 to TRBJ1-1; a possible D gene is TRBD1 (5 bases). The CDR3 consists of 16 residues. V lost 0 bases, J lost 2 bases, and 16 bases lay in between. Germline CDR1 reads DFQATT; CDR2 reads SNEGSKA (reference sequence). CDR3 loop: CSARDPGQGFNTEAFF. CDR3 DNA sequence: TGCAGTGCTAGAGATCCGGGCCAGGGATTTAACACTGAAGCTTTCTTT.

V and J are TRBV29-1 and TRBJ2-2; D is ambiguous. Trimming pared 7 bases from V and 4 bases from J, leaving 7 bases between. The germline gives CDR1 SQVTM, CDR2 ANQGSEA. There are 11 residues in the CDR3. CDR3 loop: CSATGTGELFF. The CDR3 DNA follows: TGCAGCGCGACTGGCACCGGGGAGCTGTTTTTT.

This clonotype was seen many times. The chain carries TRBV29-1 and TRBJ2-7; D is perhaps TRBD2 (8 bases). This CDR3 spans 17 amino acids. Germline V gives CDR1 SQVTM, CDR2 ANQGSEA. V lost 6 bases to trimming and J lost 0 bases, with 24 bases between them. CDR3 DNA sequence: TGCAGCGTGACGGACAGGATAATAGCGGGGAGCTCCTACGAGCAGTACTTC. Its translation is CSVTDRIIAGSSYEQYF.

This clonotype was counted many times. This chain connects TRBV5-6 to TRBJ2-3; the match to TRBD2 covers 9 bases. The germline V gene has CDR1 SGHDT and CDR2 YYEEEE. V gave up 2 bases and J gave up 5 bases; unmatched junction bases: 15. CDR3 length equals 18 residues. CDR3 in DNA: TGTGCCAGCAGCTTAGATATGGCGGGGGGGCCGAGAGGAGATACGCAGTATTTT. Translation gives CASSLDMAGGPRGDTQYF.

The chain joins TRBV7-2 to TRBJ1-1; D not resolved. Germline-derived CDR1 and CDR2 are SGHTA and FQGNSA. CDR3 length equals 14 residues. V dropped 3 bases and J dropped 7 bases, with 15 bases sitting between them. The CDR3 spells CASSLSRSSLEAFF. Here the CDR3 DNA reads TGTGCCAGCAGCTTGTCCCGGAGCAGCCTTGAAGCTTTCTTT.